This TCR beta chain stems from a study of blood T cells in healthy people across ages. Broader study findings: There was no known CMV status for donors, so expanded clonotype changes were possibly confounded.

This clonotype was observed a few times. The target antigen is unknown. The total RNA that was extracted per sample amounted to at least 5 micrograms. A second PCR, run for roughly 6 to 11 cycles, used a sample-barcoded 5' primer plus a J-beta primer mix. Carrying 12 random nucleotides, a template-switch adaptor labeled each individual cDNA molecule. All samples yielded 2.5 million or more CDR3-containing paired-end reads. TCRdb itself ran the 5' RACE reads through MiXCR, one entry per CDR3 protein. The profile shows 710,000 or so distinct CDR3 sequences, about a third of them singletons. With 5 bases removed from V and 0 bases from J, the gap between germline ends came to 14 bases. CDR1 and CDR2 from the germline V gene are MNHNS and SASEGT. This CDR3 comprises 16 residues.

Sequencing input: blood. The clonotype comes from a woman aged 80 or older in good health. The V gene is TRBV6-1, the J gene TRBJ1-5; a possible D gene is TRBD1 (5 bases). Here the CDR3 reads CASSPFPQGSNQPQHF. DNA for the CDR3: TGTGCCAGCAGTCCCTTCCCCCAGGGTAGCAATCAGCCCCAGCATTTT.